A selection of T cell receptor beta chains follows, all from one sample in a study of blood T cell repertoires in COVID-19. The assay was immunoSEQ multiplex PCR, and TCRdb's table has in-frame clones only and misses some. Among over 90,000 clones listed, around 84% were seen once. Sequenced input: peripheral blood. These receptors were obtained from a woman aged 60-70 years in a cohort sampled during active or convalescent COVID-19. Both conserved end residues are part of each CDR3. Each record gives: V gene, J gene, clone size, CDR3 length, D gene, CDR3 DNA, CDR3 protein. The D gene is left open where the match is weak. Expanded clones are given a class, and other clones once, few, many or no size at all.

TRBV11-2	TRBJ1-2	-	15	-	TGTGCCAGCAGCTTAGGGTTTGGGCCACACTATGGCTACACCTTC	CASSLGFGPHYGYTF
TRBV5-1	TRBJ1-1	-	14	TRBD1	TGCGCCAGCAGCTTGGTGGTAGGGGGCTCTGAAGCTTTCTTT	CASSLVVGGSEAFF
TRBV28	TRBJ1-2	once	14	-	TGTGCCAGCAGTTACACAACGGTGACATATGGCTACACCTTC	CASSYTTVTYGYTF
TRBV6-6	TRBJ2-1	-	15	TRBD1	TGTGCCAGCAGGTGGGGTCGAGACAGGGACAATGAGCAGTTCTTC	CASRWGRDRDNEQFF
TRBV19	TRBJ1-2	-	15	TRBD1	TGTGCCAGTAGCCCTGGGGTTACAGGGGGCTATGGCTACACCTTC	CASSPGVTGGYGYTF
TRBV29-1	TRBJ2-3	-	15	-	TGCAGCGTGTCCCTAGCTGGCGGCTCCACAGATACGCAGTATTTT	CSVSLAGGSTDTQYF
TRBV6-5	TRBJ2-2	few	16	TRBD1	TGTGCCAGCAGTTACCCCGGGACAGGGAACACCGGGGAGCTGTTTTTT	CASSYPGTGNTGELFF
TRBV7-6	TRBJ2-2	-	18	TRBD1	TGTGCCAGCAGTCTATCACTCAGGGGGCGGTTTTATACCGGGGAGCTGTTTTTT	CASSLSLRGRFYTGELFF
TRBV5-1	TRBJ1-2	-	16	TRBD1	TGCGCCAGCAGCTACCAGACAGGGTTCCAGTCTTATGGCTACACCTTC	CASSYQTGFQSYGYTF
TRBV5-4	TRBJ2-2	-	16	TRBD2	TGTGCCAGCAGCTCGGGGACTAGCAGGACAGGTGGGGAGCTGTTTTTT	CASSSGTSRTGGELFF